This record concerns one T cell receptor beta chain sequence. The sample comes from a study of shared T cell receptors in the human thymus. Sequencing was performed with immunoSEQ multiplex PCR; in TCRdb, only in-frame clones are kept and a portion is missing. The sample lists hundreds of thousands of clones; 70% to 90% were seen once. Germline values: CDR1 MRHNA, CDR2 SNTAGT. The CDR3 is 24 residues long. V was cut by 0 bases and J by 3 bases, with 35 bases left in between. These same data were also listed under a study on human thymus T cells. Per that paper: Among the donors, all were healthy Finnish infants having corrective surgery for congenital heart defects. Resections obtained during corrective heart surgery supplied the thymus tissue. Gene usage for V and J segments appeared biased in thymic and blood repertoires. Thymic TCR repertoires of unrelated people reportedly overlapped highly.

The receptor's source is a boy younger than two with a congenital heart defect. The chain has TRBV6-4 and TRBJ1-4, with TRBD1 as a possible D gene (6 bases). Sequences were obtained from thymocytes. This chain's CDR3 is CASSDSSRDADRQAAQLANEKLFF. In nucleotides, the CDR3 is TGTGCCAGCAGTGACTCCTCGAGAGATGCAGACCGACAGGCAGCCCAACTGGCTAATGAAAAACTGTTTTTT.